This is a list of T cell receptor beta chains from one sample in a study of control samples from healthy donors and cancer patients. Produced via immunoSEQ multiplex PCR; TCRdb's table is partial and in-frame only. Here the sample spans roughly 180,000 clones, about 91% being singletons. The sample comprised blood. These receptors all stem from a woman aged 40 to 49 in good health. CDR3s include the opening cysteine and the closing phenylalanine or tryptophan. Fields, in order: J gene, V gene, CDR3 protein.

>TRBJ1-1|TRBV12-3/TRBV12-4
CASILGTQGAFF
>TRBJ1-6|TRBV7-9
CASSEMGREGPLHF
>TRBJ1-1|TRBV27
CASSLGMNTEAFF
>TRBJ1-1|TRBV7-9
CASSLWDAEAFF
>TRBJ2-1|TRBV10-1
CASSSGGTSYNEQFF
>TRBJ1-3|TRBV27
CASSPGRVGNTIYF
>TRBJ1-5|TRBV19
CASSIGGAGNQPQHF
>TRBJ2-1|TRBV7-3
CASSLLGNPYNEQFF
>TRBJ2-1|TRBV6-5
CASRGSYNEQFF
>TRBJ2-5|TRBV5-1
CASSFGASGIETQYF
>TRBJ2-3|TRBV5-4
CASSLEGRQYF
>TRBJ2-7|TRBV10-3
CAISRDRGDEQYF
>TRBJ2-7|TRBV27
CASSLIAEAEQYF
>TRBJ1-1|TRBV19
CASTAQGANTEAFF
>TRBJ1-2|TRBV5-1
CASSLEALLGDGYTF
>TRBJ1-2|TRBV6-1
CASSEGSANSPYGYTF
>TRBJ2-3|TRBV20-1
CSASPTSLSTDTQYF
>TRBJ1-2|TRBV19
CAAGPYYGYTF
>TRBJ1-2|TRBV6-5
CASSPQGAGGGYTF
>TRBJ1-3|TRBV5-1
CASSLFQDSWHF
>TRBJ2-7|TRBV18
CASSPDRSSYEQYF
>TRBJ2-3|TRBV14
CASSRIWGSTDTQYF
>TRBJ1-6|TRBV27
CASSLLTGGNSPLHF
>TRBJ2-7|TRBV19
CASSLRTGEHEQYF
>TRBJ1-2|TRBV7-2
CASNDFGADGYTF
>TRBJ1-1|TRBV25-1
CASSETGGTEAFF
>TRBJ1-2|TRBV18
CASSPQGQGSGYTF
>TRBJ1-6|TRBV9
CASSVGGLGNSPLHF
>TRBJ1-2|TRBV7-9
CASSLVGRFDTF
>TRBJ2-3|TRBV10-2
CASSESGQGEDTQYF
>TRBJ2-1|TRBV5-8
CASSEDKGVAYNEQFF
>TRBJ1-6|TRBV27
CASSLAGGAGYNSPLHF
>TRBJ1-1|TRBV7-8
CASSRRMTAEAFF
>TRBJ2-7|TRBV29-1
CSVEGDMSPYEQYF
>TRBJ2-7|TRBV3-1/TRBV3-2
CASSQVLGNEQYF
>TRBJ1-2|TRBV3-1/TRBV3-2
CASSQGSTGNGYTF
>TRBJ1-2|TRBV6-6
CASNIQRTAWGYTF
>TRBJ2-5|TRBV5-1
CASSSLTSGGAGETQYF
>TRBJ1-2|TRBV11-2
CASSLEGGGYGYTF
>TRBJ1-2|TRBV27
CASSLSPNDRTPYGYTF
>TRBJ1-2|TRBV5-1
CASSSGQGDGYTF
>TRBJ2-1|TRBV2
CASSVWVGGYNEQFF
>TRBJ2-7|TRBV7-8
CASRLAGGFEQYF
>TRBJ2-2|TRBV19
CASSMSGNTGELFF
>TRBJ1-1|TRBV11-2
CASSLARVGGLRNTEAFF
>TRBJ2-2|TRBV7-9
CASSLHPGLNTGELFF
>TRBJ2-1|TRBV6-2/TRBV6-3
CASSYSYEQFF
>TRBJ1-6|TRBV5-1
CASSLSGSMSGYNSPLHF
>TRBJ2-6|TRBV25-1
CASSETPGTSSGANVLTF
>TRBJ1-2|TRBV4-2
CASSQDRGPGYGYTF